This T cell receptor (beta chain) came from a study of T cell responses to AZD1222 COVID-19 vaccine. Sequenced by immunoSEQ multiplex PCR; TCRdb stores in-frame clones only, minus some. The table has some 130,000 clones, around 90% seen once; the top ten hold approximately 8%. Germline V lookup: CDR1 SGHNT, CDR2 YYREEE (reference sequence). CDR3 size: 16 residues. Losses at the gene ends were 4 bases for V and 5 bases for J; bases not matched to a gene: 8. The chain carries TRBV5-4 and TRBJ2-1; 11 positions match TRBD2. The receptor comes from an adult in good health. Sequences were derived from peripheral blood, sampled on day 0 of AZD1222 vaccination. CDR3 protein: CASSAPGTSGNNEQFF. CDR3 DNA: TGTGCCAGCAGCGCCCCCGGGACTAGCGGTAACAATGAGCAGTTCTTC.